This TCR beta chain originates from a study of technical replicates of blood from several donors. This clone occurred once. In germline, CDR1 is SGHAT, CDR2 FQDESV (reference sequence). The V and J ends lost 6 bases and 4 bases, in that order; junction bases with no gene match: 7. The CDR3 is made up of 16 amino acids. The data were produced by immunoSEQ multiplex PCR, yet TCRdb's version contains in-frame clones alone and is incomplete. Of around 92,000 clones in the sample, almost 96% were seen once. The chain is built from TRBV11-1 and TRBJ2-2, with TRBD2 matching 11 bases. The TCR comes from a human donor in good health. Material: T cells isolated from PBMCs. As DNA, the CDR3 is TGTGCCAGCAGATTGGGACTAGCGGAGATCACCGGGGAGCTGTTTTTT. This encodes CASRLGLAEITGELFF.